This TCR beta chain was sequenced in a study of blood T cells in healthy people across ages. Looking at the study overall: With template switching, about one barcoded beta molecule was captured per two T cells. Study conclusions and caveats: Strong correlation linked observed beta diversity and percent naive T cells.

CDR1 and CDR2 (germline): SGHAT, FQNNGV. There are 12 residues in the CDR3. V lost 7 bases, J lost 9 bases, and 14 bases lay in between. Together with a sample-barcoded 5' primer, a J-beta primer mix was included in a second PCR lasting about 6 to 11 cycles. TCRdb independently ran MiXCR on the 5' RACE reads; one entry per CDR3 protein. The sample shows around 1,000,000 distinct CDR3 sequences, less than 25% of them seen only once. This clonotype was found a few times. The antigen is unknown. Total RNA extracted from each sample amounted to at least 5.5 micrograms. In addition, the sample was reused for a study of T cells of mothers and their children. Per that study: The donors comprised about 6 children and their three healthy Caucasian mothers.

This TCR derives from a girl aged 2-10 years in good health. The sequenced material came from blood. The chain recombines TRBV11-2 with TRBJ2-3; D is unresolved. The CDR3 loop reads CASNLSEDTQYF. The CDR3 nucleotides are TGTGCCAGCAACCTATCGGAAGACACGCAGTATTTT.